This paragraph reports one T cell receptor (beta chain). Its specificity is unknown. The data were obtained in a study of OX40 agonist ivuxolimab in advanced cancers. Blood sampling was done at baseline, cycle 4 day 1, and cycle 7 day 1. The method was immunoSEQ multiplex PCR; TCRdb's version includes in-frame clones alone and lacks a portion of them. The sample consists of about 77,000 clones, about 90% of them appearing once. V lost 1 base to trimming and J lost 7 bases, with 10 bases between them. This CDR3 is built from 13 residues. Germline lookup yields CDR1 SEHNR and CDR2 FQNEAQ (reference sequence). Study conclusions and caveats: Some nonresponders additionally presented with little normalized T-cell clonal expansion.

The specimen was CD4+ or CD8+ T cells sorted from blood, collected in a trial of the OX40 agonist ivuxolimab. The chain joins TRBV7-9 to TRBJ1-1; D is uncertain. The sequence came from an adult with an advanced solid tumor such as melanoma, head and neck, liver or kidney cancer. The CDR3 DNA follows: TGTGCCAGCAGCTTAGATAGCGGCCGTGAAGCTTTCTTT. This translates into CASSLDSGREAFF.